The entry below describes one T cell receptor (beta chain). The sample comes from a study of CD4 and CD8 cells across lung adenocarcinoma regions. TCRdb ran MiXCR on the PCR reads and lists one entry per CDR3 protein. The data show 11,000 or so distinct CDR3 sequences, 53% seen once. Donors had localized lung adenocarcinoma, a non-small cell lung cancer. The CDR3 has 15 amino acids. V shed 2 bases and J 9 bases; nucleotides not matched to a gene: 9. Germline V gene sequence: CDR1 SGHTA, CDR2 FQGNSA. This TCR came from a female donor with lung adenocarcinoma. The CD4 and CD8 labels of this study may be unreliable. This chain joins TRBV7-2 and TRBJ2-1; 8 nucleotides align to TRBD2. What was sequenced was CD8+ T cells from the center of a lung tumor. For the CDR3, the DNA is TGTGCCAGCAGCTTAACGGGACTAGAGGCCGGTGAGCAGTTCTTC. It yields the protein CASSLTGLEAGEQFF.